This TCR beta chain originates from a study of human T cells and chemical hapten exposure (dated by TCRdb to about 2021). Turning to the overall study: For sensitization, 2% DPC in acetone was applied to a roughly 2 cm by roughly 2 cm area of upper inner arm skin. Weekly therapeutic DPC doses were additionally applied to the scalp of patients throughout the approximately 25-week study period. Patch testing on the upper back used Finn chambers containing 0.01% DPC, with scoring done after 6 days according to International Contact Dermatitis Research Group standards. The mostly female patient cohort included alopecia areata with under or over 50% scalp involvement, alopecia totalis and alopecia universalis. Libraries were pooled for sequencing, and per-sample TCR yields varied mainly because of small differences in library volumes within the pool. Peripheral blood TCR repertoire changes were tracked in vivo in alopecia patients during primary and secondary sensitization to the hapten diphenylcyclopropenone (DPC). Blood samples were taken from patients before sensitization (week 0) and at 2, 6 and about 24 weeks after DPC sensitization. For TCR sequencing, blood came from 25 to 30 alopecia patients at anywhere from one to four time points (pre-sensitization, 2, 6 and 24 weeks). The research as a whole found: Significantly more large CDR3 similarity clusters were formed by expanded TCRs than by pre-sensitization or healthy control sets, consistent with antigen-driven responses. Repeated subsampling changed both the strength of the expansion versus patch-test correlation and the threshold at which that correlation became significant. A positive correlation was found between the number of PT1 expanded TCRs and patch test score, with significance reached at thresholds 8, 16 and 32 but not 4. DPC sensitization did not change how many TCRs were above 1 in 1000 frequency, and no evidence was found of alterations in global repertoire structure. All patients had alopecia, a presumed autoimmune disease, so their immune response might differ from that of healthy individuals.

The time point label on this specimen signifies: patch test 1, 2 weeks after DPC sensitization. This specimen's treatment or condition label, per the study, means: therapeutic diphenylcyclopropenone sensitization with weekly scalp DPC. At every patch-test visit, the blood draw took place before the patch test was put on. To be eligible, patients had to be aged 18 to 70, diagnosed with alopecia and judged suitable for DPC therapy, while pregnant patients were excluded. Unfractionated whole blood was collected in Tempus Blood RNA tubes, and total RNA was extracted from that blood. The library was built by means of RACE. Sequenced on a NextSeq 500. During library preparation, unique molecular identifiers were attached to individual cDNA molecules so that TCRs could be counted quantitatively and reproducibly. From each blood RNA sample, both TCR alpha and TCR beta chains were sequenced. The original pipeline was this. A median of approximately 100,000 TCRs per sample was observed, with a range of 23,224 to 690,600. The Decombinator software suite was used to annotate the V, J and CDR3 of the TCR reads. For the PS versus PT1 abundance plots, all samples were subsampled to the same number of TCRs (28,000). TCRs were defined as expanded if absent before sensitization and observed at least eight times at the 2-week time point. TCRdb passed the public sequencing reads through fastp at Q25 and MiXCR, retaining productive beta sequences. Merged by CDR3 protein, the rows form single entries marked with the most common genes and DNA. What appears here as the V and J calls and clone size reflects TCRdb's work, not the paper's. The sample includes some 82,000 distinct CDR3 sequences, with 9.5% to 12% observed a single time. The ten largest clonotypes hold roughly 4% of the sample.

Between the V and J ends, shortened by 1 base and 4 bases respectively, the junction contains 9 bases. The CDR3 starts with the cysteine, ends with the phenylalanine, and has 14 residues. Only CDR3 DNA remains: 42 bases, in frame from the first base. Sequences SGHKS (CDR1) and YYEKEE (CDR2) are obtained from the germline V gene (reference sequence). This clonotype was counted at least ten times. Its cognate antigen has yet to be identified. Per-base qualities were not stored, and no clone one base away is much larger. Sequencing used whole blood, obtained in connection with sensitization to the hapten diphenylcyclopropenone (DPC). The chain is assembled from TRBV5-5 and TRBJ1-5; no D gene call is confident. The TCR comes from a woman aged 50 to 65 with alopecia areata. Some clones in this sample may be carry-over from other donors' samples. The CDR3 in this case is CASSLLGENQPQHF. The nucleotide sequence reads TGTGCCAGCAGCTTGTTAGGAGAAAATCAGCCCCAGCATTTT.